One and the same sample provided the 11 T cell receptor beta chains below, sequenced in a study of read filtering for tumor transcriptome and immune sequencing. This library used roughly 430 ng RNA and molecular barcoded adaptors spanning alpha/delta and beta/gamma chains. TCRdb called the reads again in MiXCR, with one record for every CDR3 protein. The table shows over 45,000 distinct CDR3 sequences, with roughly 20% occurring only once. The sample was a population of CD138-negative cells sorted from bone marrow. These receptors were taken from a donor at least 40 years old with multiple myeloma.

On this clonotype itself: Since a much larger clone is just one base distant, this may be a read error. This chain uses TRBV5-1 with TRBJ1-3; no clear D gene. CDR1 and CDR2 from the germline V gene are SGHRS and YFSETQ. The CDR3 loop spans 14 amino acids. DNA for the CDR3: TGCGCCAGCAGCTTGGCCAGCTCTGGAGACACCATATATTTT. This translates into CASSLASSGDTIYF.

In its sample, this clonotype was seen many times. The J gene is TRBJ1-1, the V gene TRBV29-1; TRBD1 agrees at 8 bases. The CDR3 sequence is 14 residues long. After removal of 6 bases from V and 6 bases from J, the junction contained 12 bases not matched to a gene. Germline CDR1 is SQVTM and CDR2 is ANQGSEA. The CDR3 region is CSVGPTGGRSEAFF. The CDR3 DNA reads TGCAGCGTCGGTCCAACAGGGGGGAGGTCTGAAGCTTTCTTT. Supplemented by reference TRBV29-1 and TRBJ1-1, the full variable domain reads SAVISQKPSRDICQRGTSLTIQCQVDSQVTMMFWYRQQPGQSLTLIATANQGSEATYESGFVIDKFPISRPNLTFSTLTVSNMSPEDSSIYLCSVGPTGGRSEAFFGQGTRLTVV.

In this sample, this clonotype turned up a few times. The chain is built from TRBV29-1 and TRBJ2-7; tentative D call: TRBD1 (5 bases). The CDR3 covers 13 residues. CDR1 SQVTM and CDR2 ANQGSEA come from the germline V gene. V lost 4 bases to trimming and J lost 7 bases, with 17 bases between them. The CDR3 spells CSVVTVYPGEQYF. The CDR3 DNA reads as TGCAGCGTTGTAACCGTGTACCCAGGGGAGCAGTACTTC.

Concerning this clonotype: The junction departs from germline at one end; a sequencing error may be responsible. J is TRBJ1-1 and V is TRBV29-1; D remains ambiguous. Looked up from germline, CDR1 is SQVTM and CDR2 is ANQGSEA. The CDR3 is made up of 12 amino acids. The CDR3 nucleotides are TGCAGCGTTAGGACCGCGAACACTGAAGCTCTCTTT. This codes for CSVRTANTEALF.

This clonotype was picked up many times. The rearrangement uses TRBV7-2 and TRBJ2-5, with TRBD2 matching over 9 bases. The CDR3 has 14 residues. The V and J ends lost 2 bases and 4 bases, in that order; junction bases with no gene match: 2. The germline V gene has CDR1 SGHTA and CDR2 FQGNSA. CDR3 protein: CASSLRRGGETQYF. DNA of the CDR3: TGTGCCAGCAGCTTACGGCGGGGGGGAGAGACCCAGTACTTC.

This clonotype was recorded many times. This rearrangement joins TRBV19 to TRBJ2-2, with 8 bases matching TRBD1. V dropped 4 bases and J dropped 0; count of bases not matched to a gene: 16. CDR1 and CDR2 (germline): LNHDA, SQIVND (reference sequence). There are 20 residues in the CDR3. DNA for the CDR3: TGTGCCAGTAGTAGGCTAAGATCCCGGGACAGGCTGTCGAACACCGGGGAGCTGTTTTTT. This translates into CASSRLRSRDRLSNTGELFF.

A remark on this clonotype: A read error may be the cause here, since a much bigger clone is one base away. V usage is TRBV6-1 and J usage is TRBJ2-2; possible D gene TRBD2, 7 bases. Germline V gene lookup returns CDR1 MNHNS and CDR2 SASEGT. The V gene lost 10 bases and the J gene lost 7 bases, with 22 bases spanning the gap. CDR3 length: 15 amino acids. CDR3 amino acids: CATLDGGLRGGELFF. The CDR3 bases are TGTGCCACCCTCGACGGGGGGCTACGTGGCGGGGAGCTGTTTTTT.

About this clonotype itself: This may arise from a read error, as a much more abundant clone is one base away. The chain joins TRBV28 to TRBJ2-7; 8 positions agree with TRBD1. Germline V gives CDR1 MDHEN, CDR2 SYDVKM. The CDR3 is 13 amino acids. The CDR3 loop reads CASGLTGGNEQYF. The DNA for the CDR3 is TGTGCCAGCGGTTTAACAGGGGGTAACGAGCAGTACTTC.

This clonotype was counted at least ten times. Its ends do not fully match the called genes, so a read error is possible. The genes are TRBV7-7 and TRBJ2-7; a possible D gene is TRBD1 (6 bases). The CDR3 has 13 residues. CDR1 is SSHAT and CDR2 is FNYEAQ in the germline V gene (reference sequence). CDR3: CASSLGTSDEQYF. CDR3 nucleotide sequence: TGTGCTAGCAGCTTAGGGACAAGCGACGAGCAGTACTTC.

This chain links TRBV20-1 with TRBJ1-5, with D perhaps TRBD1 (6 bases). This CDR3 contains 15 residues. V lost 0 bases and J 4 bases, leaving 13 bases between the germline ends. CDR1 is DFQATT and CDR2 is SNEGSKA in the germline V gene (reference sequence). The CDR3 DNA sequence: TGCAGTGCTAGAGATACCGGGACAACTAATCAGCCCCAGCATTTT. This codes for CSARDTGTTNQPQHF.

The V and J genes are TRBV6-1 and TRBJ2-6, with 8 nucleotides matching TRBD2. The CDR3 is made up of 18 amino acids. V lost 1 base to trimming and J lost 0 bases; unmatched junction nucleotides: 5. Germline V gene lookup returns CDR1 MNHNS and CDR2 SASEGT. The CDR3 coding sequence is TGTGCCAGCAGTGAAGTGAGCGGGAGAGGCTCTGGGGCCAACGTCCTGACTTTC. The encoded protein is CASSEVSGRGSGANVLTF.